The 6 T cell receptor beta chains below all came from one sample that was sequenced in a study of control samples from healthy donors and cancer patients. Clones were sequenced by immunoSEQ multiplex PCR, and TCRdb holds only the in-frame ones, with some missing. The sample holds over 75,000 clones, 91% seen once. Sequences were obtained from blood. The receptors shown here come from a man under 40 in good health.

The rearrangement links TRBV6-5 to TRBJ1-5; D not certain. Germline CDR1 MNHEY, CDR2 SVGAGI. The CDR3 sequence is 14 residues long. Trimming removed 7 bases from V and 1 base from J, with 11 bases in between. The CDR3 region has the DNA TGTGCCAGCACCCAAAAGGGAAGCAATCAGCCCCAGCATTTT. The encoded protein is CASTQKGSNQPQHF.

This clone was seen a handful of times. J is TRBJ2-7 and V is TRBV4-1; D possibly corresponds to TRBD1 (6 bases). The CDR3 sequence is 13 residues long. Trimming took off 1 base at V and 6 bases at J, with 10 bases between the two ends. The V gene's germline CDR1 is MGHRA and CDR2 YSYEKL. The chain's CDR3 is CASSQGGTSEQYF. The CDR3 bases are TGCGCCAGCAGCCAAGGTGGGACAAGCGAGCAGTACTTC.

V is TRBV9 and J is TRBJ2-7; D uncertain. Germline CDR1 reads SGDLS; CDR2 reads YYNGEE. This CDR3 comprises 14 residues. V was shortened by 0 bases and J by 0 bases, with 7 bases between the two germline ends. CDR3 residues: CASSVDHSSYEQYF. As DNA, the CDR3 is TGTGCCAGCAGCGTAGATCACAGCTCCTACGAGCAGTACTTC. Full variable domain (rest looked up from reference TRBV9 and TRBJ2-7): DSGVTQTPKHLITATGQRVTLRCSPRSGDLSVYWYQQSLDQGLQFLIQYYNGEERAKGNILERFSAQQFPDLHSELNLSSLELGDSALYFCASSVDHSSYEQYFGPGTRLTVT.

Notes on this clone: The CDR3 does not end in the conserved phenylalanine or tryptophan, so this is likely a read error. This chain links TRBV24-1 with TRBJ2-7; the match to TRBD2 covers 11 bases. CDR1 is KGHDR and CDR2 is SFDVKD in the germline V gene. The CDR3 length is 16 residues. Trimming removed 3 bases from V and 7 bases from J; junction bases left unmatched: 10. The CDR3 DNA sequence: TGTGCCACCAGTGATCTTAGGAGACTAGCGGGGTTTGAGCAGTACCTC. Protein sequence: CATSDLRRLAGFEQYL.

This sequence joins TRBV5-1 and TRBJ2-2; maybe TRBD2 (5 bases). Germline CDR1 is SGHRS and CDR2 is YFSETQ. V lost 0 bases and J lost 3, with 12 bases in between. The CDR3 spans 16 residues. The CDR3 reads CASSLGGQVYTGELFF. CDR3 DNA: TGCGCCAGCAGCTTGGGCGGGCAGGTGTACACCGGGGAGCTGTTTTTT.

This chain uses TRBV19 with TRBJ1-1; maybe TRBD1 (5 bases). CDR3 length: 13 amino acids. Germline V gene data show CDR1 as LNHDA and CDR2 as SQIVND (reference sequence). The V gene lost 8 bases and the J gene lost 1 base, with 11 bases spanning the gap. CDR3 bases: TGTGCCAGTCGACAGTCTCCGAACACTGAAGCTTTCTTT. Protein product: CASRQSPNTEAFF.